This is a list of T cell receptor beta chains from one sample in a study of beta chain features in type 1 diabetes. Profiling relied on immunoSEQ multiplex PCR, and the TCRdb table lists in-frame clones only, not all of them. Here the sample spans 130,000 to 150,000 clones, about 8.7% being singletons. The sequenced sample consisted of central memory CD4+ T cells from blood. These receptors were obtained from a young man in good health. Each CDR3 is given with its conserved first and last residue. D genes are given only for firm matches. Only part of the rows carry a size: once, few, many, or a class if the clone is expanded.

NA	NA	TRBV19	TRBJ1-4	TGTGCCACGAAATATGACACTGCAACTAATGAAAAACTGTTTTTT	CATKYDTATNEKLFF
TRBD2	few	TRBV6-1	TRBJ2-5	TGTGCCAGCAGTGAAGCAGTCCGAGCGGGAACTCAAGAGACCCAGTACTTC	CASSEAVRAGTQETQYF
TRBD1	NA	TRBV6-5	TRBJ2-7	TGTGCCAGCAGTTACGCGCCGGGACAGGTCTACGAGCAGTACTTC	CASSYAPGQVYEQYF
TRBD1	once	TRBV19	TRBJ1-4	TGTGCCAGTAGTAGCGGACAGGGTACAACTAATGAAAAACTGTTTTTT	CASSSGQGTTNEKLFF
TRBD1	few	TRBV28	TRBJ2-7	TGTGCCAGCAGTTCCGCCGGACAGGGGCACTACGAGCAGTACTTC	CASSSAGQGHYEQYF
TRBD1	few	TRBV6-5	TRBJ1-6	TGTGCCAGCATGGGGACAGGAAATTCACCCCTCCACTTT	CASMGTGNSPLHF
NA	NA	TRBV11-2	TRBJ2-5	TGTGCCAGCAGCTTAGTTGGAGGGAAAGAGACCCAGTACTTC	CASSLVGGKETQYF
TRBD1	NA	TRBV7-8	TRBJ1-5	TGTGCCAGCAGCCTACAACCCGGGACAGGGGGCCGGCAGCCCCAGCATTTT	CASSLQPGTGGRQPQHF
TRBD2	few	TRBV6-5	TRBJ2-5	TGTGCCAGCAGTTATCGGGTAGCGGGGGGCCGAGCGACCCAGTACTTC	CASSYRVAGGRATQYF
TRBD2	few	TRBV7-9	TRBJ2-1	TGTGCCAGCAGCTTAGCCAGCGGGGGGACCAACAATGAGCAGTTCTTC	CASSLASGGTNNEQFF
TRBD1	NA	TRBV9	TRBJ2-5	TGTGCCAGCAGCGGCCTAACAGGGGACGGGGAGACCCAGTACTTC	CASSGLTGDGETQYF
NA	few	TRBV10-3	TRBJ1-5	TGTGCCATCAGTGAGTCGGGCAGCAATCAGCCCCAGCATTTT	CAISESGSNQPQHF
NA	NA	TRBV6-5	TRBJ1-2	TGTGCCAGCAGTCTTGTCCGGACTGACTATGGCTACACCTTC	CASSLVRTDYGYTF
NA	few	TRBV14	TRBJ2-7	TGTGCCAGCAGCCGGACAGTCTACGAGCAGTACTTC	CASSRTVYEQYF
TRBD2	NA	TRBV7-9	TRBJ2-3	TGTGCCAGCAGCCGCGGGGGACTAGCGGTCACAGATACGCAGTATTTT	CASSRGGLAVTDTQYF
NA	NA	TRBV5-1	TRBJ2-5	TGCGCCAGCGGGAAGGGAGTCCAAGAGACCCAGTACTTC	CASGKGVQETQYF
NA	few	TRBV7-2	TRBJ2-5	TGTGCCAGCAGCTTAGGTCAGCAAGAGACCCAGTACTTC	CASSLGQQETQYF